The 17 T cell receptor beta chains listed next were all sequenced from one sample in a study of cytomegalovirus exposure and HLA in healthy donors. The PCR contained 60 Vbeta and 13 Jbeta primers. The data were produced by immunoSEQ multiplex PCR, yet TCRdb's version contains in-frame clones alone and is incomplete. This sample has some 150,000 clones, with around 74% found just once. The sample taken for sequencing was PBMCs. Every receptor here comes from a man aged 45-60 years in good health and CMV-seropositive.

CDR3 region: CASSLKYGLATDTQYF. The DNA of the CDR3 is TGTGCCAGCAGTTTAAAATACGGACTAGCTACAGATACGCAGTATTTT. This chain uses TRBV27 with TRBJ2-3; 8 nucleotides agree with TRBD2. There are 16 residues in the CDR3. Trimming removed 2 bases from V and 3 bases from J; junction bases left unmatched: 7. Germline V gene lookup returns CDR1 MNHEY and CDR2 SMNVEV (reference sequence).

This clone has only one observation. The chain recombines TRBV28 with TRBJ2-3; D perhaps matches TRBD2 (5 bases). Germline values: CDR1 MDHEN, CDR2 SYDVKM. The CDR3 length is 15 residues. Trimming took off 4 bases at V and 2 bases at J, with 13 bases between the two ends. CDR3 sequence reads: CASSSTGSYTDTQYF. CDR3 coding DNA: TGTGCCAGCAGTTCGACGGGGTCATACACAGATACGCAGTATTTT.

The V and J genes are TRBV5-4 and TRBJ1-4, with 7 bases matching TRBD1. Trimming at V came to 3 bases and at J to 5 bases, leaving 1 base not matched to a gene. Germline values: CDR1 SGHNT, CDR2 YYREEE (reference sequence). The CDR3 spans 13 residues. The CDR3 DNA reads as TGTGCCAGCAGCTCGACAGGGAATGAAAAACTGTTTTTT. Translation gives CASSSTGNEKLFF.

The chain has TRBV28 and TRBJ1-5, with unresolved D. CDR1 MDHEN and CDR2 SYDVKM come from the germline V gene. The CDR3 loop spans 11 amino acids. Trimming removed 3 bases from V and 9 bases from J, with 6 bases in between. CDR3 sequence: CASSLSPPQHF. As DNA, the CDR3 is TGTGCCAGCAGTTTGAGTCCGCCCCAGCATTTT.

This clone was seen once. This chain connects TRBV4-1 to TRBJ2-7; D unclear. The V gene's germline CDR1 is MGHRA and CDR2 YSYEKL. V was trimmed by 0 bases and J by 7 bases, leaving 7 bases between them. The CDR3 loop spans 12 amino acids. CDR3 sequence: CASSQDRREQYF. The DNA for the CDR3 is TGCGCCAGCAGCCAAGACCGGCGGGAGCAGTACTTC.

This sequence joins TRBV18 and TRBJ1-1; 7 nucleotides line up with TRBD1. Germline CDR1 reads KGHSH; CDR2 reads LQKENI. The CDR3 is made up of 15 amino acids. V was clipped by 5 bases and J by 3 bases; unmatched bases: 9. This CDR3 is CASSLAGGFDTEAFF. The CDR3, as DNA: TGTGCCAGCTCATTGGCAGGGGGGTTCGACACTGAAGCTTTCTTT.

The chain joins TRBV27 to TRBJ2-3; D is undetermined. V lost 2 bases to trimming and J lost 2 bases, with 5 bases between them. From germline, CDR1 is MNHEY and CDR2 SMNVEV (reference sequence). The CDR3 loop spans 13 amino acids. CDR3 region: CASSLLYTDTQYF. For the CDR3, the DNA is TGTGCCAGCAGTTTACTTTACACAGATACGCAGTATTTT.

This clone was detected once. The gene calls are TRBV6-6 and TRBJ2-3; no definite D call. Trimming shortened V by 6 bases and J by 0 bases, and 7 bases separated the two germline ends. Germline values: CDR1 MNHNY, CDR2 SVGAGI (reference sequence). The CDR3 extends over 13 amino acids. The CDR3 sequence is CASSALSTDTQYF. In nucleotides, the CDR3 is TGTGCCAGCAGCGCCCTAAGCACAGATACGCAGTATTTT.

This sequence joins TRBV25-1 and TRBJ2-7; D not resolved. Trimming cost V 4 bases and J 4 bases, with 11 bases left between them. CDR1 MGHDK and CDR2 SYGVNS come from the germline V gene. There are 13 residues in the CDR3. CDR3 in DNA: TGTGCCAGCAGTGGGGCGCCCGGATACGAGCAGTACTTC. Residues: CASSGAPGYEQYF.

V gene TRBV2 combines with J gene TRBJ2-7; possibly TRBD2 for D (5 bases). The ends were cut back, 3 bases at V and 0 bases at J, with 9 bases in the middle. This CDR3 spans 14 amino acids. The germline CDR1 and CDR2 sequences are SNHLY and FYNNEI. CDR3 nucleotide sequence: TGTGCCAGCAGTGAGTCGGGATACTCCTACGAGCAGTACTTC. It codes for CASSESGYSYEQYF.

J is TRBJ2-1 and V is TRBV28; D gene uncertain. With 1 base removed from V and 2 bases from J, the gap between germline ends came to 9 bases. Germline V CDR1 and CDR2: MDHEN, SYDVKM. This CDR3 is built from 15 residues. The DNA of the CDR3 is TGTGCCAGCAGTTTATTTCTAGGAACCTACAATGAGCAGTTCTTC. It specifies CASSLFLGTYNEQFF. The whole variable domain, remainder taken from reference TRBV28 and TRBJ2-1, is DVKVTQSSRYLVKRTGEKVFLECVQDMDHENMFWYRQDPGLGLRLIYFSYDVKMKEKGDIPEGYSVSREKKERFSLILESASTNQTSMYLCASSLFLGTYNEQFFGPGTRLTVL.

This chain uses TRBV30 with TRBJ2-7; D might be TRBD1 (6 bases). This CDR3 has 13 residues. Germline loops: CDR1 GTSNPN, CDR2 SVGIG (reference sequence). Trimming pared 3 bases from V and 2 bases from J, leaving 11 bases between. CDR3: CAWSWDKPYEQYF. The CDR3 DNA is TGTGCCTGGAGCTGGGACAAACCCTACGAGCAGTACTTC.

In nucleotides, the CDR3 is TGTGCCAGCAGCGTAAGCGTAACCTACGAGCAGTACTTC. It is translated as CASSVSVTYEQYF. V is TRBV9 and J is TRBJ2-5; no reliable D call. The J call may be faulty, since TRBJ2-7 better matches the DNA end. This CDR3 has 13 residues. Germline loops: CDR1 SGDLS, CDR2 YYNGEE.

CDR3 bases: TGTGCCAGTAGTAACCAGCGGGTGAACACCGGGGAGCTGTTTTTT. Its translation: CASSNQRVNTGELFF. The chain combines TRBV19 with TRBJ2-2; the D gene is possibly TRBD2 (6 bases). Germline V gives CDR1 LNHDA, CDR2 SQIVND (reference sequence). This CDR3 comprises 15 residues. Trimming stripped 4 bases from V and 1 base from J, with 10 bases between.

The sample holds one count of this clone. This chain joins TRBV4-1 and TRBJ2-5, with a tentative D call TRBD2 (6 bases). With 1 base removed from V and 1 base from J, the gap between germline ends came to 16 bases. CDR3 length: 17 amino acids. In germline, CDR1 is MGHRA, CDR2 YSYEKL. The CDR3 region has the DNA TGCGCCAGCAGCCAAGGGCTAGCGAGAGGACTCCAAGAGACCCAGTACTTC. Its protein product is CASSQGLARGLQETQYF.

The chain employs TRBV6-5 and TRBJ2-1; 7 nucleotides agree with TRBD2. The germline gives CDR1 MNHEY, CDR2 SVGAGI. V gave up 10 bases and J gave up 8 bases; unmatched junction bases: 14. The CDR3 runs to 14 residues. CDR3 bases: TGTGCCACTCCGGACTATCCGGGAGGAGATGAGCAGTTCTTC. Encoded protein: CATPDYPGGDEQFF.

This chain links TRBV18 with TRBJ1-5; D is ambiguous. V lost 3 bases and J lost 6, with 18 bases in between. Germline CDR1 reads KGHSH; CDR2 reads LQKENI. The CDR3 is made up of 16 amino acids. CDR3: CASSPNPAGLGQPQHF. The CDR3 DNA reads TGTGCCAGCTCACCCAACCCGGCCGGGTTAGGTCAGCCCCAGCATTTT.